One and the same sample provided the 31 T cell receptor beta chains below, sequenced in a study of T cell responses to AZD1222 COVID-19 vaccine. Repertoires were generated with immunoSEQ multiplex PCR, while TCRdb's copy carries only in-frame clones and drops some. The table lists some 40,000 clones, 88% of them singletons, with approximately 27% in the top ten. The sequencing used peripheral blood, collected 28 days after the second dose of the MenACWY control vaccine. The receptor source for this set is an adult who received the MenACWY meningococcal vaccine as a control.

CDR3 in amino acids: CASSEIMEGGETQYF. For the CDR3, the DNA is TGTGCCAGCAGTGAAATTATGGAGGGGGGGGAGACCCAGTACTTC. This chain joins TRBV6-1 and TRBJ2-5, with a possible D match to TRBD2 (7 bases). With 2 bases removed from V and 5 bases from J, the gap between germline ends came to 15 bases. The CDR3 is 15 residues long. Germline lookup yields CDR1 MNHNS and CDR2 SASEGT.

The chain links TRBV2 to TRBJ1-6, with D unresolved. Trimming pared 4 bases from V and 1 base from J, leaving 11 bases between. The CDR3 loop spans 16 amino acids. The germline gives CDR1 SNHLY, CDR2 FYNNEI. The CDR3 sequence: CASSGRVLSYNSPLHF. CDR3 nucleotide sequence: TGTGCCAGCAGTGGGAGGGTATTGTCCTATAATTCACCCCTCCACTTT.

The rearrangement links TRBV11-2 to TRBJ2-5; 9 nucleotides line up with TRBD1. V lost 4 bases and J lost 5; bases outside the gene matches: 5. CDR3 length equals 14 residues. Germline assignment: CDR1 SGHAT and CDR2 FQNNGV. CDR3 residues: CASSSNRGRETQYF. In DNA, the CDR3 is TGTGCCAGCAGCTCCAACAGGGGGCGTGAGACCCAGTACTTC.

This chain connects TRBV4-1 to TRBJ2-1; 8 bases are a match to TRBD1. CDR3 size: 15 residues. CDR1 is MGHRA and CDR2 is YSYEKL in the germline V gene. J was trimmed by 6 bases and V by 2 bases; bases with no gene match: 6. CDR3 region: CASSQPTGGSNEQFF. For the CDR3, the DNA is TGCGCCAGCAGCCAACCAACAGGGGGGAGCAATGAGCAGTTCTTC.

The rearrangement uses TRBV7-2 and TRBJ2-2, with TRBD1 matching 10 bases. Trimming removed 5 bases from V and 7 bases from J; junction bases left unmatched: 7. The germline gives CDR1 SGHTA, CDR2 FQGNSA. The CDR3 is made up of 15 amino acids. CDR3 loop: CASSARQGAIGELFF. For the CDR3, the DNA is TGTGCCAGCAGCGCCAGACAGGGGGCGATCGGGGAGCTGTTTTTT.

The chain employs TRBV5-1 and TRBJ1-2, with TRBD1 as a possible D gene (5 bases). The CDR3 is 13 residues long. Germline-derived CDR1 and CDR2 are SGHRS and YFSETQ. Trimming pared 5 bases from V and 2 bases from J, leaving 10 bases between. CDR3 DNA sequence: TGCGCCAGCAGACCGACAGAAAACTATGGCTACACCTTC. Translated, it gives CASRPTENYGYTF.

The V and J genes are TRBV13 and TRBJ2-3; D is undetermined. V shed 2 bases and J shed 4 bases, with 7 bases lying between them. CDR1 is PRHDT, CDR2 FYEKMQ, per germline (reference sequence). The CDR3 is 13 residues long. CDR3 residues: CASSLQVADTQYF. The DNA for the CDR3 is TGTGCCAGCAGCTTACAAGTCGCAGATACGCAGTATTTT.

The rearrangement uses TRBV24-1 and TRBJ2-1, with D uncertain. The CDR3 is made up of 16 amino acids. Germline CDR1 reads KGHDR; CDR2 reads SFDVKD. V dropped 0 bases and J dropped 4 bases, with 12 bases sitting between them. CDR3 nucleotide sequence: TGTGCCACCAGTGATTTGGAGGACGACCCATACAATGAGCAGTTCTTC. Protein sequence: CATSDLEDDPYNEQFF.

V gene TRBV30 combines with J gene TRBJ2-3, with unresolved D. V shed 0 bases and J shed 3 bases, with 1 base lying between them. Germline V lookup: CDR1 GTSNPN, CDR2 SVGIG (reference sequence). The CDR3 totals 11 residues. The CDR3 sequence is CAWSVTDTQYF. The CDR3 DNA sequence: TGTGCCTGGAGTGTTACAGATACGCAGTATTTT.

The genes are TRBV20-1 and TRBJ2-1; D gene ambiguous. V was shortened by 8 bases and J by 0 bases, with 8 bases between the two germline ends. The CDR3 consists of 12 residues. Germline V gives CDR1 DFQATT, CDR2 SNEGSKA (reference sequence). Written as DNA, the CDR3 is TGCAGTCCAAGTGACTCCTACAATGAGCAGTTCTTC. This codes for CSPSDSYNEQFF.

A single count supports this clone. The CDR3 here is CATSRGVAVDEQFF. The DNA of the CDR3 is TGTGCCACCAGCAGAGGAGTAGCGGTGGATGAGCAGTTCTTC. The rearrangement links TRBV15 to TRBJ2-1; a possible D gene is TRBD2 (6 bases). Germline CDR1 LNHNV, CDR2 YYDKDF (reference sequence). The V end was cut by 1 base, the J end by 8 bases, with 12 bases between. The CDR3 consists of 14 residues.

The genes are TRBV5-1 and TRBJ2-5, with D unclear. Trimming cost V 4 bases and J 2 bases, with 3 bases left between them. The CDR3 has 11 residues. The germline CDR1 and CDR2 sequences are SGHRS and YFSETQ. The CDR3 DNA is TGCGCCAGCAGCATTCAAGAGACCCAGTACTTC. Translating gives CASSIQETQYF. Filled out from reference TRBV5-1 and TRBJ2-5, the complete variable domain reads KAGVTQTPRYLIKTRGQQVTLSCSPISGHRSVSWYQQTPGQGLQFLFEYFSETQRNKGNFPGRFSGRQFSNSRSEMNVSTLELGDSALYLCASSIQETQYFGPGTRLLVL.

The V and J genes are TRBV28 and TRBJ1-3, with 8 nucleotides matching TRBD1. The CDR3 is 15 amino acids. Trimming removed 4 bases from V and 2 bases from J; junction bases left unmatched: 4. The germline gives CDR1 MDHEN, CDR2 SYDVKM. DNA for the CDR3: TGTGCCAGCAGTTCTATACAGGGGGCTGGAAACACCATATATTTT. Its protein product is CASSSIQGAGNTIYF.

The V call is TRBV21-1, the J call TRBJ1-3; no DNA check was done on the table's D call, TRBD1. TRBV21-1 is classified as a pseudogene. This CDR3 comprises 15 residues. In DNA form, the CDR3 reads TGTGCCAGCAGCAGGGACAGGCCCTCCGGAAACACCATATATTTT. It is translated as CASSRDRPSGNTIYF.

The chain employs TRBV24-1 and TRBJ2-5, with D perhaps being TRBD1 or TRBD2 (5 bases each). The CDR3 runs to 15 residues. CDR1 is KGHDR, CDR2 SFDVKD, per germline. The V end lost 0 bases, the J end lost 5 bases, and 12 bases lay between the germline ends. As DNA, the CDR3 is TGTGCCACCAGTGATTTGCAAAGCAGGGACGAGACCCAGTACTTC. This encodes CATSDLQSRDETQYF.

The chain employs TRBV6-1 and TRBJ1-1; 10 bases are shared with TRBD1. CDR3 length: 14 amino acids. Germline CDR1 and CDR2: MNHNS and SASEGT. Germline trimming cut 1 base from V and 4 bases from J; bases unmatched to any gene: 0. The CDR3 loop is CASSEGTGGTEAFF. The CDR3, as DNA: TGTGCCAGCAGTGAAGGGACAGGGGGCACTGAAGCTTTCTTT.

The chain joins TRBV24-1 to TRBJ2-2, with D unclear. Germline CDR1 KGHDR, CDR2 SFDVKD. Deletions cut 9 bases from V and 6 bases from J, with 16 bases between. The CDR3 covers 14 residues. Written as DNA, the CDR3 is TGTGCCACCTCTGGACCGGGTACCGCCGGGGAGCTGTTTTTT. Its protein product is CATSGPGTAGELFF.

The CDR3, as DNA: TGTGCCAGCAGCCCCATAGCGGGCCCGACAAACAATGAGCAGTTCTTC. It is translated as CASSPIAGPTNNEQFF. The chain recombines TRBV7-8 with TRBJ2-1, with 7 bases lining up with TRBD2. The trim removed 5 bases at V and 5 bases at J, leaving 12 bases unmatched. Germline CDR1 and CDR2: SGHVS and FQNEAQ. This CDR3 region has 16 residues.

Here the CDR3 DNA reads TGTGCCAGCAGTGATCCGGGACGATACAATGAGCAGTTCTTC. It encodes CASSDPGRYNEQFF. The chain links TRBV6-1 to TRBJ2-1; either TRBD1 or TRBD2 may supply D (5 bases each). The CDR3 loop spans 14 amino acids. Trimming removed 3 bases at V and 4 bases at J, with 10 bases between. The V gene's germline CDR1 is MNHNS and CDR2 SASEGT.

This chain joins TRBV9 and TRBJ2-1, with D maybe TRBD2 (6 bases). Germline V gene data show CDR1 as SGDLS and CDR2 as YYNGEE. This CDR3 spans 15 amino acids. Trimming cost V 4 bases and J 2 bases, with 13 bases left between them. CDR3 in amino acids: CASSPSPGAYNEQFF. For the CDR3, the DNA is TGTGCCAGCAGCCCGAGCCCGGGAGCCTACAATGAGCAGTTCTTC.

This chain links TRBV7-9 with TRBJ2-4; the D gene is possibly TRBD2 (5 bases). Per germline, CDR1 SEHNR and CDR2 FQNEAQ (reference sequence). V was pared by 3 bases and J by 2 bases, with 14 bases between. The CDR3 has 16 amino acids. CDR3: CASSLAGIQTKNIQYF. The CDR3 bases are TGTGCCAGCAGCTTGGCCGGGATTCAAACCAAAAACATTCAGTACTTC.

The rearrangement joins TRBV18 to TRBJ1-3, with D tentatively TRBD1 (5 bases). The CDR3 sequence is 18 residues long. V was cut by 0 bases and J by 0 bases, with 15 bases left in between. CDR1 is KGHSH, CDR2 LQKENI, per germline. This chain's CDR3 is CASSPPGPGPSSGNTIYF. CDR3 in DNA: TGTGCCAGCTCACCACCGGGACCAGGGCCGTCCTCTGGAAACACCATATATTTT. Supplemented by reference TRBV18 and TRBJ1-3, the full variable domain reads NAGVMQNPRHLVRRRGQEARLRCSPMKGHSHVYWYRQLPEEGLKFMVYLQKENIIDESGMPKERFSAEFPKEGPSILRIQQVVRGDSAAYFCASSPPGPGPSSGNTIYFGEGSWLTVV.

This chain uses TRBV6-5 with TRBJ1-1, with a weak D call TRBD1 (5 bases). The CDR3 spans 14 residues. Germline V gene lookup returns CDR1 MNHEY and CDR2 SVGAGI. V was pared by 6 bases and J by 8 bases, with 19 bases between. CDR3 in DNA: TGTGCCAGCAGGCACCAGGGCCTCGGGCCAGAAGCTTTCTTT. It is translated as CASRHQGLGPEAFF.

The CDR3 sequence: CASSLWLAGTGELFF. The CDR3, as DNA: TGTGCCAGCAGTTTATGGCTAGCGGGCACCGGGGAGCTGTTTTTT. This chain joins TRBV28 and TRBJ2-2, with 8 bases matching TRBD2. With V trimmed by 0 bases and J by 4 bases, 1 base remained unmatched. Germline loops: CDR1 MDHEN, CDR2 SYDVKM. This CDR3 is built from 15 residues. Combining the CDR3 with reference TRBV28 and TRBJ2-2 gives the whole variable domain DVKVTQSSRYLVKRTGEKVFLECVQDMDHENMFWYRQDPGLGLRLIYFSYDVKMKEKGDIPEGYSVSREKKERFSLILESASTNQTSMYLCASSLWLAGTGELFFGEGSRLTVL.

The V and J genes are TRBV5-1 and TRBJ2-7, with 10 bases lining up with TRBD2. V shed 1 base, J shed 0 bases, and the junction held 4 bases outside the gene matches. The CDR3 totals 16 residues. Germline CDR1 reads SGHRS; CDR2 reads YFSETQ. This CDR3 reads CASSLRTSGGSYEQYF. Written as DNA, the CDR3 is TGCGCCAGCAGCTTGAGGACTAGCGGTGGCTCCTACGAGCAGTACTTC.

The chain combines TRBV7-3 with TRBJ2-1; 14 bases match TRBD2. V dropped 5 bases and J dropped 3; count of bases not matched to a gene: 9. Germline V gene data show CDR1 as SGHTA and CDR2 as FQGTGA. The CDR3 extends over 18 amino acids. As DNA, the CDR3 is TGTGCCAGCAGCCCCGGACTAGCGGGAGGCCCGTACTACAATGAGCAGTTCTTC. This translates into CASSPGLAGGPYYNEQFF.

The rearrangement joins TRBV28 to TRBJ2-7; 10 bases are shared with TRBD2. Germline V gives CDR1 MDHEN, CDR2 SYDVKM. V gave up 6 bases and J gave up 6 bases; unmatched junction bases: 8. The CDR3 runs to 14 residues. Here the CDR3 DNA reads TGTGCCAGCAGAAGAGCGGGAGGGTCCCTCGAGCAGTACTTC. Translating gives CASRRAGGSLEQYF.

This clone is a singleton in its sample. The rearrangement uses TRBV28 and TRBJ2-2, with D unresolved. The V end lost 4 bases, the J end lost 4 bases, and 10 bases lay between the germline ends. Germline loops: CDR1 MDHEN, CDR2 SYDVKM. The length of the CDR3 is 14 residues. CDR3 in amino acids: CASSYGDLTGELFF. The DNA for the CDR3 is TGTGCCAGCAGTTACGGAGACCTCACCGGGGAGCTGTTTTTT.

The CDR3 DNA follows: TGTGCCAGCAGCCCGACAGGGGAGGGCGAGCAGTACTTC. This gives the protein CASSPTGEGEQYF. The chain employs TRBV7-2 and TRBJ2-7; D is perhaps TRBD1 (8 bases). The CDR3 sequence is 13 residues long. Germline assignment: CDR1 SGHTA and CDR2 FQGNSA. Trimming shortened V by 5 bases and J by 6 bases, and 14 bases separated the two germline ends.

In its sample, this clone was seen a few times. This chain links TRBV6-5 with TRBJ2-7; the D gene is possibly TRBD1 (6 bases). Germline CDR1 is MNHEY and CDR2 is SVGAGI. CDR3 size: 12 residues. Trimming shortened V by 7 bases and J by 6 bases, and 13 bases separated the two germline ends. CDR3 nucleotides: TGTGCCAGCATCCACAGGGCTGGCGAGCAGTACTTC. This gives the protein CASIHRAGEQYF.

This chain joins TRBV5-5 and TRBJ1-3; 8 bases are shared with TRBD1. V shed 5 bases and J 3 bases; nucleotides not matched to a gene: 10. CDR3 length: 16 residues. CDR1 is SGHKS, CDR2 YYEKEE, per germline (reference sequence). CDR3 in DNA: TGTGCCAGCAGTCAACAGACAGGGGCTAGTGGAAACACCATATATTTT. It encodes CASSQQTGASGNTIYF.